This T cell receptor (beta chain) was recorded in a study of cytomegalovirus exposure and HLA in healthy donors. Germline V gives CDR1 SGHDT, CDR2 YYEEEE. CDR3 length: 16 amino acids. V was trimmed by 2 bases and J by 0 bases, leaving 15 bases between them. The count of this clone is one. Antigen: not known. PCR employed 60 Vbeta and 13 Jbeta primers. Measured with immunoSEQ multiplex PCR; TCRdb has only the in-frame clones, and not every one. Here the sample spans tens of thousands of clones, roughly 70% being singletons. The study's findings and limits: One variant, a missense change in DCLRE1C, was linked in a later analysis to TCR beta V- and J-gene trimming. In an earlier analysis, productive rearrangement rates for most beta V segments clustered near 87% or 30%.

This sequence originates from a woman between 50 and 59 years old in good health and CMV-seropositive. V gene TRBV5-6 combines with J gene TRBJ2-7; perhaps TRBD1 as D (5 bases). The sample was PBMCs. CDR3 amino acids: CASSLPTGLSSYEQYF. The CDR3 DNA reads TGTGCCAGCAGCTTACCAACAGGCCTTAGCTCCTACGAGCAGTACTTC.